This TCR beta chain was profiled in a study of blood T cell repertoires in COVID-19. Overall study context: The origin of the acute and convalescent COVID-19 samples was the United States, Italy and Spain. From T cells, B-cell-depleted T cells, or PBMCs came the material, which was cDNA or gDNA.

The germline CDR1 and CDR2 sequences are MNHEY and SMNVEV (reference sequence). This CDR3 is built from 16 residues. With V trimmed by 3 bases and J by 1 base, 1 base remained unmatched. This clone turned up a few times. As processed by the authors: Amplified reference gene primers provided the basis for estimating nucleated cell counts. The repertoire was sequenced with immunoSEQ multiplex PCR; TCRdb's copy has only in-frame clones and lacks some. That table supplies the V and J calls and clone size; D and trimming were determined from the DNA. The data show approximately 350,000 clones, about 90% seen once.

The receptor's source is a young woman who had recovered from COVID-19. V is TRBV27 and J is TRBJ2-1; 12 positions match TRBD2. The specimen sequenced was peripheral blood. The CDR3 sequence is CASSFTSGRSYNEQFF. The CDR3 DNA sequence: TGTGCCAGCAGTTTTACTAGCGGGAGGTCCTACAATGAGCAGTTCTTC.